These 28 T cell receptor beta chains were sequenced from one sample in a study of blood T cell repertoires in COVID-19. Some clones are missing from TCRdb's copy, which holds only in-frame ones; the method was immunoSEQ multiplex PCR. The profile shows a few hundred thousand clones, less than 90% of them singletons. Sequencing was done on a sample of PBMCs or T cells enriched from blood (not recorded which). These receptor sequences come from a woman in her forties or fifties who had recovered from COVID-19.

This chain links TRBV6-5 with TRBJ1-6; tentative D call: TRBD1 (6 bases). The germline gives CDR1 MNHEY, CDR2 SVGAGI. The CDR3 has 15 residues. V was pared by 5 bases and J by 9 bases, with 17 bases between. The CDR3 reads CASSNGGQFSSPLHF. The DNA for the CDR3 is TGTGCCAGCAGTAACGGCGGACAGTTCTCTTCACCCCTCCACTTT.

This rearrangement joins TRBV28 to TRBJ2-3, with D unresolved. The CDR3 has 10 residues. V was shortened by 6 bases and J by 6 bases, with 4 bases between the two germline ends. From germline, CDR1 is MDHEN and CDR2 SYDVKM. The CDR3 DNA follows: TGTGCCAGCAGCGGGGATACGCAGTATTTT. Its translation: CASSGDTQYF.

The chain joins TRBV11-2 to TRBJ1-2, with D perhaps TRBD1 (6 bases). There are 15 residues in the CDR3. The germline V and J ends were trimmed by 6 bases and 0 bases, with 14 bases remaining between them. Germline V gene data show CDR1 as SGHAT and CDR2 as FQNNGV. The CDR3 DNA reads as TGTGCCAGCAGGGCTGGGACATTCCCTAACTATGGCTACACCTTC. Translated: CASRAGTFPNYGYTF.

In this sample, this clone turned up once. CDR3 protein: CAISEWSAGKANYGYTF. CDR3 DNA: TGTGCCATCAGTGAATGGTCGGCAGGGAAAGCTAACTATGGCTACACCTTC. The J gene is TRBJ1-2, the V gene TRBV10-3; the D gene is possibly TRBD1 (5 bases). The CDR3 spans 17 residues. V lost 3 bases and J lost 0, with 17 bases in between. Germline CDR1 is ENHRY and CDR2 is SYGVKD.

This clone was picked up a small number of times. The chain links TRBV7-8 to TRBJ1-1; perhaps TRBD1 as D (5 bases). Germline CDR1 reads SGHVS; CDR2 reads FQNEAQ. The ends were cut back, 0 bases at V and 11 bases at J, with 13 bases in the middle. The CDR3 has 13 amino acids. The CDR3 nucleotides read TGTGCCAGCAGCTTAGCGGCAGGGTGGAGTGCTTTCTTT. This translates into CASSLAAGWSAFF.

The rearrangement links TRBV7-3 to TRBJ1-2, with D tentatively TRBD1 (6 bases). Germline V lookup: CDR1 SGHTA, CDR2 FQGTGA. Trimming cost V 0 bases and J 8 bases, with 16 bases left between them. The CDR3 runs to 15 residues. In DNA form, the CDR3 reads TGTGCCAGCAGCTTAACGGCCCAGGGGATAGAGGGCTACACCTTC. Translating it yields CASSLTAQGIEGYTF.

The V gene is TRBV7-4, the J gene TRBJ1-5; no clear D. This CDR3 is 17 amino acids long. CDR1 is SGHVT and CDR2 is SQSDAQ in the germline V gene. V was pared by 4 bases and J by 1 base, with 17 bases between. The CDR3 DNA reads TGTGCCAGCAGCTCGCGCTCCGGGATTTTAAGCAATCAGCCCCAGCATTTT. This encodes CASSSRSGILSNQPQHF. Full variable domain (remainder filled in from reference TRBV7-4 and TRBJ1-5): GAGVSQSPRYKVAKRGRDVALRCDSISGHVTLYWYRQTLGQGSEVLTYSQSDAQRDKSGRPSGRFSAERPERSVSTLKIQRTEQGDSAVYLCASSSRSGILSNQPQHFGDGTRLSIL.

The chain employs TRBV30 and TRBJ1-1; TRBD1 agrees at 10 bases. The CDR3 is 13 residues long. Per the germline V gene, CDR1 is GTSNPN and CDR2 is SVGIG (reference sequence). V lost 5 bases, J lost 5 bases, and 5 bases stayed unmatched. The CDR3, as DNA: TGTGCCTGGCGGACAGGGGGGGTTACTGAAGCTTTCTTT. It specifies CAWRTGGVTEAFF.

V and J are TRBV18 and TRBJ2-7; 8 bases align to TRBD1. V lost 3 bases and J lost 12; bases outside the gene matches: 16. The CDR3 totals 15 residues. Germline V gene sequence: CDR1 KGHSH, CDR2 LQKENI. The DNA for the CDR3 is TGTGCCAGCTCACCGGCGAGCCGGGACAGGCGAGATAGGTACTTC. This codes for CASSPASRDRRDRYF.

V is TRBV6-6 and J is TRBJ1-5, with D unresolved. Trimming shortened V by 7 bases and J by 11 bases, and 12 bases separated the two germline ends. The CDR3 runs 11 residues. Germline values: CDR1 MNHNY, CDR2 SVGAGI (reference sequence). CDR3 sequence (DNA): TGTGCCAGCACCTCGAGTTGGTCCCAGCATTTT. It codes for CASTSSWSQHF.

The chain combines TRBV9 with TRBJ1-2, with unresolved D. Per germline, CDR1 SGDLS and CDR2 YYNGEE. The V end lost 0 bases, the J end lost 0 bases, and 6 bases lay between the germline ends. CDR3 length: 14 amino acids. The DNA for the CDR3 is TGTGCCAGCAGCGTAGGAGTAGCTAACTATGGCTACACCTTC. Translation: CASSVGVANYGYTF. The full variable domain, completed using reference TRBV9 and TRBJ1-2, is DSGVTQTPKHLITATGQRVTLRCSPRSGDLSVYWYQQSLDQGLQFLIQYYNGEERAKGNILERFSAQQFPDLHSELNLSSLELGDSALYFCASSVGVANYGYTFGSGTRLTVV.

The rearrangement joins TRBV7-2 to TRBJ2-3; D is perhaps TRBD2 (6 bases). Looked up from germline, CDR1 is SGHTA and CDR2 is FQGNSA. This CDR3 comprises 13 residues. V lost 5 bases to trimming and J lost 8 bases, with 14 bases between them. The CDR3: CASSPGSGVTQYF. DNA for the CDR3: TGTGCCAGCAGCCCAGGGTCGGGGGTTACGCAGTATTTT.

The CDR3 DNA sequence: TGTGCCAGCAGCGTAGCTAGCGGGGTACATGAGCAGTTCTTC. It specifies CASSVASGVHEQFF. V and J are TRBV9 and TRBJ2-1; the match to TRBD2 covers 9 bases. The CDR3 is 14 residues long. V shed 0 bases, J shed 8 bases, and the junction held 3 bases outside the gene matches. Per the germline V gene, CDR1 is SGDLS and CDR2 is YYNGEE.

The chain combines TRBV5-4 with TRBJ2-5, with 8 positions matching TRBD1. The CDR3 has 13 residues. The junction had 2 bases not matched to a gene; V was cut back by 2 bases and J by 5 bases. Per the germline V gene, CDR1 is SGHNT and CDR2 is YYREEE (reference sequence). This chain's CDR3 is CASSLRQGETQYF. CDR3 nucleotide sequence: TGTGCCAGCAGCTTAAGACAGGGGGAGACCCAGTACTTC.

This rearrangement joins TRBV7-3 to TRBJ1-1, with a tentative D call TRBD1 (5 bases). Trimming cost V 1 base and J 0 bases, with 12 bases left between them. The CDR3 contains 16 residues. CDR1 and CDR2 (germline): SGHTA, FQGTGA. The CDR3 reads CASSLIGSRVNTEAFF. CDR3 nucleotide sequence: TGTGCCAGCAGCTTAATTGGTAGCAGGGTGAACACTGAAGCTTTCTTT.

The chain employs TRBV7-9 and TRBJ1-2, with D maybe TRBD1 (6 bases). V lost 5 bases, J lost 7 bases, and 17 bases lay in between. This CDR3 contains 14 residues. In germline, CDR1 is SEHNR, CDR2 FQNEAQ (reference sequence). For the CDR3, the DNA is TGTGCCAGCAGCCCCGGAGGGGGGGAACCTGGCTACACCTTC. Its translation is CASSPGGGEPGYTF. The full variable domain, its missing parts supplied by reference TRBV7-9 and TRBJ1-2, is DTGVSQNPRHKITKRGQNVTFRCDPISEHNRLYWYRQTLGQGPEFLTYFQNEAQLEKSRLLSDRFSAERPKGSFSTLEIQRTEQGDSAMYLCASSPGGGEPGYTFGSGTRLTVV.

The genes are TRBV19 and TRBJ1-1, with TRBD1 as a possible D gene (5 bases). Germline V gene lookup returns CDR1 LNHDA and CDR2 SQIVND (reference sequence). Trimming removed 4 bases at V and 6 bases at J, with 12 bases between. The CDR3 runs to 13 residues. The CDR3 DNA reads as TGTGCCAGTAGTAATCGGGGGTTGCCTGAAGCTTTCTTT. It translates to CASSNRGLPEAFF.

This clone has just a few counts. The chain joins TRBV7-2 to TRBJ1-4; the match to TRBD1 covers 10 bases. CDR3 length: 14 residues. Germline loops: CDR1 SGHTA, CDR2 FQGNSA. J lost 7 bases, V lost 5 bases, and 4 bases had no gene match. The CDR3 here is CASSRDRGAEKLFF. The CDR3 coding sequence is TGTGCCAGCAGCCGGGACAGGGGAGCTGAAAAACTGTTTTTT.

CDR3 in DNA: TGTGCCAGCAGTCAACTAAGTATGCCGTACTACGAGCAGTACTTC. Translation: CASSQLSMPYYEQYF. The chain links TRBV6-2 or TRBV6-3 to TRBJ2-7, with D uncertain. The V gene's germline CDR1 is MNHEY and CDR2 SVGEGT. This CDR3 spans 15 amino acids. Trimming shortened V by 5 bases and J by 3 bases, and 17 bases separated the two germline ends.

The CDR3 sequence: CASSPGGPLYEQYF. As DNA, the CDR3 is TGTGCCAGCAGCCCCGGCGGGCCTCTCTACGAGCAGTACTTC. The chain combines TRBV5-8 with TRBJ2-7; D possibly corresponds to TRBD2 (5 bases). The CDR3 runs 14 residues. Germline CDR1 and CDR2: SGHTS and YDEGEE. Trimming cost V 4 bases and J 3 bases, with 14 bases left between them.

The J gene is TRBJ1-2, the V gene TRBV9; 8 bases agree with TRBD1. CDR3 length: 15 residues. Unmatched junction bases numbered 6, after V lost 1 base and J lost 4 bases. Germline V gene sequence: CDR1 SGDLS, CDR2 YYNGEE. CDR3 sequence reads: CASSVLEQGGYGYTF. In DNA form, the CDR3 reads TGTGCCAGCAGCGTATTAGAACAGGGGGGCTATGGCTACACCTTC.

The CDR3 loop reads CATTSGGPSTDTQYF. As DNA, the CDR3 is TGTGCTACGACTAGCGGGGGCCCTAGCACAGATACGCAGTATTTT. The chain has TRBV7-7 and TRBJ2-3, with 12 bases that match TRBD2. This CDR3 contains 15 residues. The V gene's germline CDR1 is SSHAT and CDR2 FNYEAQ (reference sequence).

The chain carries TRBV5-4 and TRBJ2-4; D gene ambiguous. The CDR3 contains 14 residues. Trimming left V 4 bases short and J 1 base short, with 9 bases between. Germline-derived CDR1 and CDR2 are SGHNT and YYREEE (reference sequence). CDR3 sequence: CASSIQKAKNIQYF. The CDR3 DNA is TGTGCCAGCAGCATACAGAAGGCCAAAAACATTCAGTACTTC.

The DNA of the CDR3 is TGTGCCAGCAGTTTACTACGATCAGATACGCAGTATTTT. Encoded protein: CASSLLRSDTQYF. This chain links TRBV12-3 or TRBV12-4 with TRBJ2-3; D is ambiguous. CDR3 length: 13 amino acids. V was shortened by 2 bases and J by 4 bases, with 7 bases between the two germline ends.

The chain employs TRBV7-9 and TRBJ2-3; TRBD2 matches at 13 bases. In germline, CDR1 is SEHNR, CDR2 FQNEAQ (reference sequence). Unmatched junction bases numbered 16, after V lost 6 bases and J lost 4 bases. The CDR3 is 19 amino acids. CDR3 protein: CASSPLQPGLAGLSDTQYF. For the CDR3, the DNA is TGTGCCAGCAGTCCCCTTCAACCGGGACTAGCGGGATTGTCAGATACGCAGTATTTT.

The gene calls are TRBV5-4 and TRBJ1-1; D possibly corresponds to TRBD1 (6 bases). Trimming shortened V by 0 bases and J by 7 bases, and 10 bases separated the two germline ends. Per the germline V gene, CDR1 is SGHNT and CDR2 is YYREEE (reference sequence). The CDR3 runs to 13 residues. Here the CDR3 DNA reads TGTGCCAGCAGCTTGGGGGGGGGCTATGAAGCTTTCTTT. Amino acid sequence: CASSLGGGYEAFF.

This clone appeared once. The J gene is TRBJ1-2, the V gene TRBV5-6, with D possibly matching TRBD1 (6 bases). The CDR3 length is 15 residues. Trimming removed 2 bases from V and 8 bases from J, with 19 bases in between. Germline V gene sequence: CDR1 SGHDT, CDR2 YYEEEE. Written as DNA, the CDR3 is TGTGCCAGCAGCTTAGAGGGGACACTCACGAGGGGCTACACCTTC. Protein: CASSLEGTLTRGYTF.

This clone has more than one count but fewer than ten. The chain joins TRBV7-9 to TRBJ1-1; a weak D match, TRBD1 (6 bases). This CDR3 spans 12 amino acids. The germline gives CDR1 SEHNR, CDR2 FQNEAQ (reference sequence). V lost 4 bases, J lost 5 bases, and 8 bases lay in between. This chain's CDR3 is CASSSRGTEAFF. In nucleotides, the CDR3 is TGTGCCAGCAGCTCTAGGGGGACTGAAGCTTTCTTT. The variable domain in full, with the rest retrieved from reference TRBV7-9 and TRBJ1-1, is DTGVSQNPRHKITKRGQNVTFRCDPISEHNRLYWYRQTLGQGPEFLTYFQNEAQLEKSRLLSDRFSAERPKGSFSTLEIQRTEQGDSAMYLCASSSRGTEAFFGQGTRLTVV.